Below, 27 T cell receptor beta chains from the same sample are listed, as sequenced in a study of shared clonotypes between healthy human individuals. The assay was immunoSEQ multiplex PCR, and TCRdb's table has in-frame clones only and misses some. The profile shows 1.5 million to 2.5 million clones, about 94% of them singletons. Only CD45RO-negative cells positively selected for CCR7 counted as naive CD8 cells, so terminally differentiated effector memory CD45RA+ cells were excluded. Sequenced material: naive CD8+ T cells sorted from blood. The receptors stem from a man aged 18 to 30 in good health.

This chain links TRBV30 with TRBJ2-3, with 8 bases fitting TRBD2. Germline V gene sequence: CDR1 GTSNPN, CDR2 SVGIG (reference sequence). The CDR3 length is 15 residues. V was clipped by 0 bases and J by 5 bases; unmatched bases: 7. As DNA, the CDR3 is TGTGCCTGGAGTGTGGCTAGCGGGTGGGGAGATACGCAGTATTTT. Residues: CAWSVASGWGDTQYF.

The rearrangement joins TRBV4-3 to TRBJ2-7; weak D call: TRBD2 (6 bases). V dropped 0 bases and J dropped 0 bases, with 12 bases sitting between them. CDR1 and CDR2 from the germline V gene are LGHNA and YSLEER. CDR3 length: 16 amino acids. This CDR3 is CASSQDPSAASYEQYF. The DNA of the CDR3 is TGCGCCAGCAGCCAAGATCCTAGCGCCGCCTCCTACGAGCAGTACTTC.

This clone was seen only once. Additional DNA sequences in this sample encode the identical CDR3. The rearrangement links TRBV7-9 to TRBJ2-7, with 9 nucleotides matching TRBD1. V dropped 3 bases and J dropped 5; count of bases not matched to a gene: 2. This CDR3 region has 13 residues. Germline CDR1 reads SEHNR; CDR2 reads FQNEAQ (reference sequence). The CDR3 bases are TGTGCCAGCAGCTTTGGACAGGGGAACGAGCAGTACTTC. Residues: CASSFGQGNEQYF. The complete variable domain, with remaining parts taken from reference TRBV7-9 and TRBJ2-7, reads DTGVSQNPRHKITKRGQNVTFRCDPISEHNRLYWYRQTLGQGPEFLTYFQNEAQLEKSRLLSDRFSAERPKGSFSTLEIQRTEQGDSAMYLCASSFGQGNEQYFGPGTRLTVT.

The rearrangement joins TRBV5-1 to TRBJ1-1; the match to TRBD1 covers 8 bases. V gave up 5 bases and J gave up 3 bases; unmatched junction bases: 3. Looked up from germline, CDR1 is SGHRS and CDR2 is YFSETQ. The CDR3 consists of 13 residues. CDR3 sequence: CASRQTGDTEAFF. Written as DNA, the CDR3 is TGCGCCAGCAGGCAGACAGGGGACACTGAAGCTTTCTTT.

The V gene is TRBV11-2, the J gene TRBJ2-7; D ambiguous. The CDR3 totals 12 residues. V shed 5 bases and J shed 4 bases, with 9 bases lying between them. Germline V gene lookup returns CDR1 SGHAT and CDR2 FQNNGV. The CDR3 reads CASSPELYEQYF. The CDR3 nucleotides are TGTGCCAGCAGCCCCGAGTTATACGAGCAGTACTTC.

Concerning this clone: The junction shows a germline mismatch at one end, possibly a read error. The V and J genes are TRBV7-7 and TRBJ2-4, with 8 bases that match TRBD1. This CDR3 has 15 amino acids. Germline V gives CDR1 SSHAT, CDR2 FNYEAQ (reference sequence). For the CDR3, the DNA is TGTGCTAGCAGCATGGACAGGGCAGCCAAAAACATTCAGTACTTC. It is translated as CASSMDRAAKNIQYF. The entire variable domain, with the rest obtained from reference TRBV7-7 and TRBJ2-4, is as follows: GAGVSQSPRYKVTKRGQDVTLRCDPISSHATLYWYQQALGQGPEFLTYFNYEAQPDKSGLPSDRFSAERPEGSISTLTIQRTEQRDSAMYRCASSMDRAAKNIQYFGAGTRLSVL.

The chain joins TRBV5-1 to TRBJ2-1, with TRBD2 matching over 10 bases. The CDR3 covers 16 residues. J gave up 4 bases and V 5 bases, and 9 bases lay outside the gene matches. Per the germline V gene, CDR1 is SGHRS and CDR2 is YFSETQ. The CDR3, as DNA: TGCGCCAGCAGAACCCCCTCTAGCGGGGGTTACAATGAGCAGTTCTTC. Translating gives CASRTPSSGGYNEQFF. Based on the CDR3 plus reference TRBV5-1 and TRBJ2-1, the full variable domain is KAGVTQTPRYLIKTRGQQVTLSCSPISGHRSVSWYQQTPGQGLQFLFEYFSETQRNKGNFPGRFSGRQFSNSRSEMNVSTLELGDSALYLCASRTPSSGGYNEQFFGPGTRLTVL.

In its sample, this clone was seen once. The genes are TRBV5-4 and TRBJ2-5; 7 nucleotides line up with TRBD2. This CDR3 comprises 16 residues. Per germline, CDR1 SGHNT and CDR2 YYREEE (reference sequence). Losses at the gene ends were 0 bases for V and 1 base for J; bases not matched to a gene: 6. CDR3 in DNA: TGTGCCAGCAGCTTGGGGTTTCCTAGCGGCCAAGAGACCCAGTACTTC. This codes for CASSLGFPSGQETQYF.

The chain uses TRBV27 and TRBJ2-3; 7 bases are shared with TRBD2. Germline CDR1 MNHEY, CDR2 SMNVEV (reference sequence). The ends lost 3 bases at V and 2 bases at J; junction bases unmatched: 8. The CDR3 has 16 residues. In DNA, the CDR3 is TGTGCCAGCAGTTTGTGGACTAGAGCAGACACAGATACGCAGTATTTT. Protein product: CASSLWTRADTDTQYF.

The DNA for the CDR3 is TGTGCCAGCACCGCAGGGGATTGGGACACAGATACGCAGTATTTT. Its protein is CASTAGDWDTDTQYF. The J gene is TRBJ2-3, the V gene TRBV2; tentatively, D is TRBD1 (6 bases). V lost 7 bases and J 2 bases, leaving 16 bases between the germline ends. Per germline, CDR1 SNHLY and CDR2 FYNNEI. This CDR3 is 15 amino acids long.

The chain is built from TRBV7-9 and TRBJ1-1, with D hard to call. The V gene's germline CDR1 is SEHNR and CDR2 FQNEAQ (reference sequence). V lost 1 base and J lost 4, with 7 bases in between. The CDR3 has 13 residues. The CDR3, as DNA: TGTGCCAGCAGCTTAGTTGAAAGCACTGAAGCTTTCTTT. Amino acid sequence: CASSLVESTEAFF. The full variable domain, with the rest looked up from reference TRBV7-9 and TRBJ1-1, is DTGVSQNPRHKITKRGQNVTFRCDPISEHNRLYWYRQTLGQGPEFLTYFQNEAQLEKSRLLSDRFSAERPKGSFSTLEIQRTEQGDSAMYLCASSLVESTEAFFGQGTRLTVV.

In the case of this clone: Other DNA variants within this sample encode the same CDR3. The chain has TRBV9 and TRBJ2-3; either TRBD1 or TRBD2 may fit D (5 bases each). The V and J ends lost 2 bases and 2 bases respectively, with 9 bases between them. CDR1 is SGDLS, CDR2 YYNGEE, per germline. The CDR3 runs to 14 residues. The DNA of the CDR3 is TGTGCCAGCAGCGTTGGGGGTACCACAGATACGCAGTATTTT. Its protein is CASSVGGTTDTQYF.

V and J are TRBV10-2 and TRBJ2-3, with D perhaps given as TRBD1 or TRBD2 (5 bases each). The CDR3 contains 13 residues. V was shortened by 2 bases and J by 9 bases, with 12 bases between the two germline ends. Germline lookup yields CDR1 WSHSY and CDR2 SAAADI. CDR3 in DNA: TGCGCCAGCAGTGAGGGGACGTCGGAAACGCAGTATTTT. Translated, it gives CASSEGTSETQYF.

The rearrangement links TRBV27 to TRBJ1-2; D gene unclear. Germline lookup yields CDR1 MNHEY and CDR2 SMNVEV (reference sequence). Trimming left V 5 bases short and J 8 bases short, with 21 bases between. The CDR3 sequence is 15 residues long. The CDR3 sequence: CASSPHPLDERGYTF. CDR3 bases: TGTGCCAGCAGTCCCCACCCCCTGGACGAGAGAGGCTACACCTTC.

The chain is built from TRBV4-1 and TRBJ1-6; 8 bases agree with TRBD1. Germline V gene sequence: CDR1 MGHRA, CDR2 YSYEKL. Trimming took 1 base from V and 5 from J; bases not matched to a gene: 4. The CDR3 contains 16 residues. The CDR3 loop is CASSQAPGQDNSPLHF. CDR3 in DNA: TGCGCCAGCAGCCAAGCCCCGGGACAGGATAATTCACCCCTCCACTTT.

The V gene is TRBV6-5, the J gene TRBJ1-2; 7 bases are a match to TRBD1. Germline lookup yields CDR1 MNHEY and CDR2 SVGAGI. This CDR3 has 14 amino acids. The junction had 4 bases not matched to a gene; V was cut back by 0 bases and J by 6 bases. CDR3 nucleotide sequence: TGTGCCAGCAGTTACTCAGGGACAGACCATGGCTACACCTTC. This gives the protein CASSYSGTDHGYTF.

On this clone: Other nucleotide sequences from this sample produce the same CDR3. This chain joins TRBV27 and TRBJ1-5, with D perhaps TRBD1 (6 bases). CDR3 length: 15 amino acids. Germline V gives CDR1 MNHEY, CDR2 SMNVEV (reference sequence). V was trimmed by 5 bases and J by 1 base, leaving 12 bases between them. In nucleotides, the CDR3 is TGTGCCAGCAGTCCCGGGACACACAGCAATCAGCCCCAGCATTTT. Translation gives CASSPGTHSNQPQHF.

The chain joins TRBV28 to TRBJ1-2; D is undetermined. The CDR3 totals 15 residues. Germline loops: CDR1 MDHEN, CDR2 SYDVKM. V lost 6 bases, J lost 4 bases, and 18 bases lay in between. CDR3 region: CASSRLFLEAYGYTF. The CDR3 DNA follows: TGTGCCAGCAGCCGCCTCTTCCTCGAGGCCTATGGCTACACCTTC.

This chain links TRBV7-9 with TRBJ2-1; 13 nucleotides agree with TRBD2. Germline CDR1 and CDR2: SEHNR and FQNEAQ (reference sequence). The CDR3 contains 17 residues. The junction had 4 bases not matched to a gene; V was cut back by 5 bases and J by 0 bases. The CDR3 is CASSPGLAGASYNEQFF. CDR3 nucleotides: TGTGCCAGCAGCCCAGGACTAGCGGGGGCCTCCTACAATGAGCAGTTCTTC.

This rearrangement joins TRBV19 to TRBJ1-5; tentatively, D is TRBD1 (6 bases). Germline V CDR1 and CDR2: LNHDA, SQIVND (reference sequence). The V end lost 4 bases, the J end lost 3 bases, and 10 bases lay between the germline ends. The CDR3 covers 14 residues. Here the CDR3 reads CASSTRDNNQPQHF. CDR3 nucleotide sequence: TGTGCCAGTAGTACCCGGGACAACAATCAGCCCCAGCATTTT.

This chain joins TRBV5-6 and TRBJ2-7, with D unresolved. This CDR3 is 13 amino acids long. From germline, CDR1 is SGHDT and CDR2 YYEEEE. V dropped 1 base and J dropped 1 base, with 6 bases sitting between them. As DNA, the CDR3 is TGTGCCAGCAGCTTGTCCCAGTCCTACGAGCAGTACTTC. Protein sequence: CASSLSQSYEQYF.

This clone has just one count. The chain combines TRBV27 with TRBJ2-1; D is tentatively TRBD1 or TRBD2 (5 bases each). Trimming removed 2 bases from V and 9 bases from J, with 17 bases in between. The CDR3 extends over 15 amino acids. Germline V gene lookup returns CDR1 MNHEY and CDR2 SMNVEV (reference sequence). The CDR3 loop reads CASSLEGQGLGEQFF. CDR3 sequence (DNA): TGTGCCAGCAGTTTAGAGGGGCAAGGTTTGGGTGAGCAGTTCTTC.

The rearrangement joins TRBV21-1 to TRBJ1-5; TRBD1 is the table's D call and was not checked against the DNA. TRBV21-1 is annotated as a pseudogene. The CDR3 extends over 14 amino acids. CDR3 amino acids: CASTILQGNQPQHF. The CDR3 DNA sequence: TGTGCCAGCACCATACTTCAGGGCAATCAGCCCCAGCATTTT.

This clone was detected once. The J gene is TRBJ1-5, the V gene TRBV11-2, with D unresolved. The germline CDR1 and CDR2 sequences are SGHAT and FQNNGV. The CDR3 covers 17 residues. The V and J ends lost 5 bases and 1 base respectively, with 18 bases between them. CDR3 loop: CASSPEGFDGSNQPQHF. CDR3 DNA sequence: TGTGCCAGCAGCCCAGAAGGTTTTGACGGAAGCAATCAGCCCCAGCATTTT.

The chain employs TRBV5-6 and TRBJ2-1, with D uncertain. Per the germline V gene, CDR1 is SGHDT and CDR2 is YYEEEE. The CDR3 is made up of 12 amino acids. Trimming removed 0 bases from V and 9 bases from J, with 7 bases in between. The CDR3 protein is CASSLASAEQFF. The CDR3 bases are TGTGCCAGCAGCTTGGCTAGTGCTGAGCAGTTCTTC.

The chain recombines TRBV4-3 with TRBJ2-2, with D unclear. The CDR3 totals 12 residues. Trimming pared 4 bases from V and 5 bases from J, leaving 5 bases between. The germline V gene has CDR1 LGHNA and CDR2 YSLEER. The CDR3 loop reads CASSRGTGELFF. CDR3 nucleotides: TGCGCCAGCAGCCGTGGGACCGGGGAGCTGTTTTTT.

J is TRBJ2-7 and V is TRBV6-1; TRBD1 aligns across 7 bases. Germline CDR1 is MNHNS and CDR2 is SASEGT. The CDR3 contains 13 residues. The ends lost 7 bases at V and 3 bases at J; junction bases unmatched: 6. This CDR3 reads CASTRQGIYEQYF. The CDR3, as DNA: TGTGCCAGCACGAGACAGGGAATCTACGAGCAGTACTTC.